This record looks at one T cell receptor beta chain sequence and its context. These data come from a study of T cells in Graves' hyperthyroidism and ophthalmopathy. The source material, RNA transcripts, was used to amplify TCR beta CDR3 regions. A first-round RT-PCR of the TCR CDR3 used the HTBI primer set. TCRdb itself ran the multiplex PCR reads through MiXCR, one entry per CDR3 protein. The sample contains some 570,000 distinct CDR3 sequences, more than 15% of which appear only once. The CDR3 loop spans 14 amino acids. The ends were cut back, 5 bases at V and 2 bases at J, with 13 bases in the middle. Germline CDR1 reads MGHRA; CDR2 reads YSYEKL.

The rearrangement joins TRBV4-1 to TRBJ2-7; TRBD2 is a possible D gene (6 bases). The sequencing sample was made of blood. The receptor comes from a woman between 18 and 29 years old with Graves' ophthalmopathy. CDR3 in amino acids: CASSSPGTAYEQYF. The CDR3 region has the DNA TGCGCCAGCAGCTCCCCCGGGACTGCCTACGAGCAGTACTTC.